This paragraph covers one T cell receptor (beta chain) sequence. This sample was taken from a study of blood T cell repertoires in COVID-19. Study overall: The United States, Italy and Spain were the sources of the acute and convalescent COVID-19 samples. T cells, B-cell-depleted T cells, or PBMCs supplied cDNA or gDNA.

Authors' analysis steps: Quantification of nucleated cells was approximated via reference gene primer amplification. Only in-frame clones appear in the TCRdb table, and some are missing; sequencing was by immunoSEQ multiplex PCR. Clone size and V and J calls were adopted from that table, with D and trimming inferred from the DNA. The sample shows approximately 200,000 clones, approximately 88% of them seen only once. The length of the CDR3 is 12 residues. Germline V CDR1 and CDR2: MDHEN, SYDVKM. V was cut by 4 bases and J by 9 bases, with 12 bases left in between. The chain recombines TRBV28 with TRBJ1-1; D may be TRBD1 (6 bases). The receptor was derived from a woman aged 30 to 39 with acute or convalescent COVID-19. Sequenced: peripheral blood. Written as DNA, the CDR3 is TGTGCCAGCAGTTCCGTACAGGGAAAAGCTTTCTTT. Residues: CASSSVQGKAFF.